The present T cell receptor beta chain was sequenced within a study of vaccination effects on CD4 cells after COVID-19. Overall study findings and caveats: Few convalescent patients were included, and no early post-infection timepoints were sampled.

Assay: immunoSEQ multiplex PCR; the TCRdb copy retains only in-frame clones and omits some. The table shows about 45,000 clones, with around 78% occurring only once. This CDR3 is 15 amino acids long. Germline V gene data show CDR1 as GTSNPN and CDR2 as SVGIG (reference sequence). V trimming: 5 bases; J trimming: 1 base; junction bases outside the gene matches: 8. As to this clone: Its antigen is still unknown.

Using viral peptide pools, the ViraFEST assay grew out antigen-specific CD4+ T cells prior to sequencing. Culture proceeded for 10 days, and CD4+ T cells were then isolated. People in the vaccine group had not been infected with SARS-CoV-2 before, and their nucleocapsid antibodies were negative. Some 1.9 million PBMC per well were cultured with approximately 9 IU/ml IL-2 and around 9.4 ug/ml peptides. The input for sequencing was CD4+ T cells from PBMCs cultured with SARS-CoV-2 spike peptides, taken before COVID-19 vaccination. This sequence was found in a human donor who received a COVID-19 vaccine. This chain joins TRBV30 and TRBJ2-5, with 9 positions matching TRBD2. The CDR3 bases are TGTGCCTGGTTGCGGGGGGGACTACCCCAAGAGACCCAGTACTTC. It is translated as CAWLRGGLPQETQYF.